This T cell receptor (beta chain) came from a study of siplizumab effects on memory and regulatory T cells. Study-level results: Siplizumab brought about a significant reduction in alloreactive sequences traceable to unstimulated CD4+ memory cells. Apparently more diverse than memory cells, naive T cells also seemed major alloresponse contributors.

Around 10^5 TCR templates per sample were sequenced. Method: immunoSEQ multiplex PCR; TCRdb's copy keeps in-frame clones and lacks some. The sample includes roughly 69,000 clones, 70% to 90% seen only once; the top ten take approximately 3.8%. V was cut by 6 bases and J by 2 bases, with 13 bases left in between. The CDR3 runs to 14 residues. Germline V gives CDR1 LNHDA, CDR2 SQIVND (reference sequence). Turning to this clone: Its antigen is still unknown.

The chain links TRBV19 to TRBJ1-2; D is undetermined. Sequencing used memory CD4+ T cells sorted from blood. This receptor was obtained from a human donor in good health. Here the CDR3 reads CASRRTPENYGYTF. CDR3 in DNA: TGTGCCAGTAGACGTACTCCCGAAAACTATGGCTACACCTTC.